This T cell receptor beta chain was recorded in a study of neurological immune-mediated disorders. Study-wide results and limits: The greatest TCR clonal expansion appeared in HTLV-1-associated myelopathy and the smallest, falling below healthy controls, in multiple sclerosis.

TCRdb re-called the 5' RACE reads with MiXCR, one entry per CDR3 protein. This table holds 25,000 to 35,000 distinct CDR3 sequences, around 17% found once. The CDR3 sequence is 14 residues long. V shed 5 bases and J shed 4 bases, with 11 bases lying between them. Germline lookup yields CDR1 MNHEY and CDR2 SVGEGT. The time point is: technical triplicate 3. For the sorted libraries, 900,000 to 1,000,000 CD4+ or CD8+ T cells were used. This clonotype was found many times. Its antigen is unidentified. The TCR was taken from a female donor with HTLV-1-associated myelopathy (HAM/TSP). Sequencing used CD4+ T cells from blood. This chain uses TRBV6-2 or TRBV6-3 with TRBJ2-2; no firm D call. The CDR3 protein is CASSPSLGTGELFF. The CDR3, as DNA: TGTGCCAGCAGTCCCTCTCTGGGCACCGGGGAGCTGTTTTTT.